Sequencing of this T cell receptor beta chain was carried out in a study of cytomegalovirus exposure and HLA in healthy donors. Turning to the study itself: T cells numbering about 179 million yielded more than 100 million unique TCR beta sequences in an earlier analysis. An early data release held some 89 million unique TCRs from HLA-typed donors.

Germline CDR1 reads SGHRS; CDR2 reads YFSETQ. The CDR3 loop spans 13 amino acids. Researchers ran the PCR with 60 Vbeta and 13 Jbeta primers. Repertoires were generated with immunoSEQ multiplex PCR, while TCRdb's copy carries only in-frame clones and drops some. The table lists approximately 82,000 clones, more than 55% of them singletons. Notes on the study in general: Roughly uniform depth of sequencing across donors was assumed in presence/absence analyses. In most subjects, TCR beta sequences reportedly gave accurate predictions of HLA-A and HLA-B alleles.

Concerning this clone itself: Antigen specificity is unknown.

The chain combines TRBV5-1 with TRBJ2-7; 8 nucleotides align to TRBD2. Sequences were obtained from PBMCs. This sequence originates from a woman aged 30 to 39 in good health and CMV-seropositive. The CDR3 region has the DNA TGCGCAAGCGGGGGCGTCAGGGAAGACGAGCAGTACTTC. This sequence encodes CASGGVREDEQYF.